This TCR beta chain originates from a study of patients and donors after allogeneic stem cell transplantation. From the RT-PCR reads, TCRdb called clonotypes with MiXCR, one entry per CDR3 protein. The data contain roughly 940,000 distinct CDR3 sequences, 15% to 20% of them singletons. The V and J ends lost 2 bases and 1 base respectively, with 12 bases between them. The CDR3 covers 16 residues. The origin of this receptor is a human donor who was either an allogeneic HSCT recipient or a stem cell or donor lymphocyte infusion donor (not recorded which). It is not recorded whose cells these are; they may come from a transplant donor. The chain combines TRBV12-3 or TRBV12-4 with TRBJ2-4; D unclear. Sequenced input: blood, either unsorted or a sorted T cell fraction (not recorded which). Here the CDR3 reads CASSLYGKGAKNIQYF. CDR3 sequence (DNA): TGTGCCAGCAGTTTATACGGAAAAGGGGCCAAAAACATTCAGTACTTC.